Shown below are 25 T cell receptor beta chains from a single sample sequenced in a study of blood T cell repertoires in COVID-19. The assay was immunoSEQ multiplex PCR, and TCRdb's table has in-frame clones only and misses some. The data hold around 370,000 clones, with around 91% observed a single time. The specimen sequenced was peripheral blood. The receptors were gathered from a young woman who had recovered from COVID-19.

The chain combines TRBV7-2 with TRBJ2-2; TRBD2 matches at 7 bases. J was trimmed by 4 bases and V by 1 base; bases with no gene match: 6. Germline V gene data show CDR1 as SGHTA and CDR2 as FQGNSA. The CDR3 is made up of 16 amino acids. The CDR3 nucleotides are TGTGCCAGCAGCTTAGTGGCGGGAGTGGGCACCGGGGAGCTGTTTTTT. Its translation is CASSLVAGVGTGELFF.

The chain joins TRBV2 to TRBJ1-5; TRBD1 agrees at 8 bases. The junction had 12 bases not matched to a gene; V was cut back by 5 bases and J by 3 bases. The length of the CDR3 is 17 residues. In germline, CDR1 is SNHLY, CDR2 FYNNEI. This CDR3 reads CASSFQQGGPLNQPQHF. DNA of the CDR3: TGTGCCAGCAGTTTCCAACAGGGGGGGCCCCTCAATCAGCCCCAGCATTTT.

V and J are TRBV11-2 and TRBJ1-1, with 7 bases aligning to TRBD1. This CDR3 has 12 residues. From germline, CDR1 is SGHAT and CDR2 FQNNGV. The trim removed 7 bases at V and 4 bases at J, leaving 3 bases unmatched. The CDR3 is CASNQGGTEAFF. The CDR3 bases are TGTGCCAGCAACCAGGGGGGCACTGAAGCTTTCTTT.

The gene calls are TRBV18 and TRBJ2-1, with 13 bases fitting TRBD2. Per the germline V gene, CDR1 is KGHSH and CDR2 is LQKENI. The length of the CDR3 is 16 residues. V was pared by 6 bases and J by 8 bases, with 10 bases of the junction left unmatched. The CDR3 sequence: CASSRTSGSYKDEQFF. In DNA, the CDR3 is TGTGCCAGCTCGCGGACTAGCGGGAGCTATAAGGATGAGCAGTTCTTC.

This rearrangement joins TRBV5-6 to TRBJ1-1; a possible D gene is TRBD1 (6 bases). CDR3 length equals 14 residues. CDR1 and CDR2 from the germline V gene are SGHDT and YYEEEE. The V end was cut by 4 bases, the J end by 8 bases, with 18 bases between. CDR3 region: CASSAVTDRPEAFF. Here the CDR3 DNA reads TGTGCCAGCAGCGCAGTGACGGACAGACCCGAAGCTTTCTTT.

CDR3 sequence reads: CASSTGTYKREYF. As DNA, the CDR3 is TGTGCCAGCAGTACGGGGACCTATAAGCGGGAGTATTTT. This chain connects TRBV12-3 or TRBV12-4 to TRBJ2-3; D perhaps matches TRBD2 (6 bases). V was clipped by 5 bases and J by 13 bases, with 19 bases between them. The CDR3 has 13 amino acids.

This clone appeared a few times. The chain employs TRBV3-1 (or the pseudogene TRBV3-2) and TRBJ1-2, with TRBD1 as a possible D gene (6 bases). Trimming pared 3 bases from V and 7 bases from J, leaving 9 bases between. Germline V gene sequence: CDR1 LGHDT, CDR2 YNNKEL (reference sequence). This CDR3 has 12 residues. CDR3 DNA sequence: TGTGCCAGCAGCCAGGAACAGGGTGGCTACACCTTC. Protein sequence: CASSQEQGGYTF.

CDR3 region: CALTLPGGLGYGYTF. DNA for the CDR3: TGTGCCCTCACCCTCCCAGGGGGCTTGGGCTATGGCTACACCTTC. The chain couples TRBV30 to TRBJ1-2; 8 nucleotides agree with TRBD1. The CDR3 runs 15 residues. V trimming: 8 bases; J trimming: 4 bases; junction bases outside the gene matches: 15. Germline assignment: CDR1 GTSNPN and CDR2 SVGIG (reference sequence).

V is TRBV7-9 and J is TRBJ2-3, with D perhaps matching TRBD2 (6 bases). The ends were cut back, 6 bases at V and 11 bases at J, with 24 bases in the middle. Germline V lookup: CDR1 SEHNR, CDR2 FQNEAQ (reference sequence). CDR3 size: 15 residues. The CDR3 here is CASSLSGFRDSGQYF. CDR3 coding DNA: TGTGCCAGCAGTCTTAGCGGTTTCAGGGATAGTGGGCAGTATTTT.

V is TRBV19 and J is TRBJ1-5; perhaps TRBD1 as D (6 bases). This CDR3 is built from 14 residues. V was cut by 8 bases and J by 0 bases, with 11 bases left in between. CDR1 is LNHDA and CDR2 is SQIVND in the germline V gene (reference sequence). CDR3 in DNA: TGTGCCAGTGCCACAGGGAATAGCAATCAGCCCCAGCATTTT. Residues: CASATGNSNQPQHF.

The table lists this clone with a few counts. The V call is TRBV5-1, the J call TRBJ1-3; no clear D. Germline V CDR1 and CDR2: SGHRS, YFSETQ. This CDR3 contains 14 residues. Trimming took off 4 bases at V and 0 bases at J, with 8 bases between the two ends. The CDR3 loop is CASSGGLSGNTIYF. The DNA of the CDR3 is TGCGCCAGCAGCGGAGGTCTCTCTGGAAACACCATATATTTT.

The V gene is TRBV2, the J gene TRBJ2-1; D might be TRBD1 (6 bases). In germline, CDR1 is SNHLY, CDR2 FYNNEI. V lost 3 bases and J 4 bases, leaving 13 bases between the germline ends. The CDR3 runs to 15 residues. This chain's CDR3 is CASSEDLGGYNEQFF. The CDR3 coding sequence is TGTGCCAGCAGTGAGGATCTAGGGGGATACAATGAGCAGTTCTTC.

The CDR3 loop reads CASAWTGPNQPQHF. In nucleotides, the CDR3 is TGTGCCAGCGCCTGGACAGGGCCTAATCAGCCCCAGCATTTT. This chain uses TRBV6-5 with TRBJ1-5, with 8 nucleotides matching TRBD1. Germline V gene lookup returns CDR1 MNHEY and CDR2 SVGAGI. The CDR3 extends over 14 amino acids. Germline trimming cut 8 bases from V and 4 bases from J; bases unmatched to any gene: 7.

The chain employs TRBV27 and TRBJ2-7; a weak D match, TRBD1 (5 bases). This CDR3 has 13 residues. Trimming stripped 5 bases from V and 3 bases from J, with 11 bases between. The germline V gene has CDR1 MNHEY and CDR2 SMNVEV (reference sequence). CDR3 sequence (DNA): TGTGCCAGCAGTATCGACAGTATCTACGAGCAGTACGTC. It translates to CASSIDSIYEQYV.

The chain couples TRBV6-6 to TRBJ2-3, with TRBD2 matching over 8 bases. The J segment lost 2 bases and the V segment lost 5 bases, leaving 12 bases of the junction unmatched. Germline V lookup: CDR1 MNHNY, CDR2 SVGAGI (reference sequence). The CDR3 length is 17 residues. CDR3 sequence reads: CASSPGLAHPPTDTQYF. CDR3 nucleotides: TGTGCCAGCAGTCCCGGACTAGCCCACCCCCCCACAGATACGCAGTATTTT.

The V call is TRBV7-6, the J call TRBJ2-5; 10 bases align to TRBD1. V lost 5 bases and J lost 5; bases outside the gene matches: 17. Germline assignment: CDR1 SGHVS and CDR2 FNYEAQ. The CDR3 consists of 18 residues. CDR3 sequence: CASSPTGTGVGGWETQYF. As DNA, the CDR3 is TGTGCCAGCAGCCCCACCGGGACAGGGGTGGGGGGTTGGGAGACCCAGTACTTC.

J is TRBJ2-4 and V is TRBV7-2; 7 bases match TRBD2. V gave up 3 bases and J gave up 1 base; unmatched junction bases: 6. Germline loops: CDR1 SGHTA, CDR2 FQGNSA. The CDR3 covers 16 residues. The CDR3 reads CASSFQGGSAKNIQYF. The CDR3 nucleotides are TGTGCCAGCAGCTTTCAGGGCGGGAGCGCCAAAAACATTCAGTACTTC. Full variable domain (outside the CDR3, taken from reference TRBV7-2 and TRBJ2-4): GAGVSQSPSNKVTEKGKDVELRCDPISGHTALYWYRQSLGQGLEFLIYFQGNSAPDKSGLPSDRFSAERTGGSVSTLTIQRTQQEDSAVYLCASSFQGGSAKNIQYFGAGTRLSVL.

This clone was counted a few times. The chain combines TRBV7-8 with TRBJ1-1; tentatively, D is TRBD1 (5 bases). Trimming shortened V by 0 bases and J by 5 bases, and 13 bases separated the two germline ends. CDR1 and CDR2 (germline): SGHVS, FQNEAQ. This CDR3 spans 15 amino acids. Here the CDR3 DNA reads TGTGCCAGCAGCTTAGCGGCCACAAGGGGAACTGAAGCTTTCTTT. This encodes CASSLAATRGTEAFF.

V is TRBV5-1 and J is TRBJ2-5; D is perhaps TRBD1 (6 bases). V lost 0 bases and J lost 3, with 12 bases in between. Germline V lookup: CDR1 SGHRS, CDR2 YFSETQ. The CDR3 runs 15 residues. The CDR3 DNA follows: TGCGCCAGCAGCTTGGCAGGGGTAGAGGAAGAGACCCAGTACTTC. Encoded protein: CASSLAGVEEETQYF. Full variable domain (rest looked up from reference TRBV5-1 and TRBJ2-5): KAGVTQTPRYLIKTRGQQVTLSCSPISGHRSVSWYQQTPGQGLQFLFEYFSETQRNKGNFPGRFSGRQFSNSRSEMNVSTLELGDSALYLCASSLAGVEEETQYFGPGTRLLVL.

The V gene is TRBV4-1, the J gene TRBJ1-5; no clear D gene. V was shortened by 0 bases and J by 0 bases, with 15 bases between the two germline ends. This CDR3 comprises 18 residues. Germline loops: CDR1 MGHRA, CDR2 YSYEKL. The CDR3, as DNA: TGCGCCAGCAGCCAAGACCGCGGGCCCACTTATAGCAATCAGCCCCAGCATTTT. Residues: CASSQDRGPTYSNQPQHF.

The chain is built from TRBV9 and TRBJ1-3; 9 bases agree with TRBD1. Germline loops: CDR1 SGDLS, CDR2 YYNGEE. V gave up 4 bases and J gave up 0 bases; unmatched junction bases: 8. This CDR3 spans 17 amino acids. The CDR3 nucleotides are TGTGCCAGCAGCCCCAGGACAGGGGTAAGCTCTGGAAACACCATATATTTT. It encodes CASSPRTGVSSGNTIYF.

The V gene is TRBV11-3, the J gene TRBJ2-1; 10 bases fit TRBD2. The CDR3 is 16 residues long. V shed 2 bases, J shed 9 bases, and the junction held 10 bases outside the gene matches. CDR1 SGHNT and CDR2 YENEEA come from the germline V gene. In DNA, the CDR3 is TGTGCCAGCAGCTTAAGGTTCTTAGAGCGGGAGGGTGAGCAGTTCTTC. Translated, it gives CASSLRFLEREGEQFF.

This clone was detected only once. V usage is TRBV6-5 and J usage is TRBJ1-6, with D possibly TRBD1 on 5 matching bases. The germline V gene has CDR1 MNHEY and CDR2 SVGAGI. The CDR3 covers 14 residues. V lost 0 bases and J lost 7, with 7 bases in between. CDR3 sequence reads: CASSYSQGNSPLHF. The CDR3 DNA is TGTGCCAGCAGTTACTCCCAGGGAAATTCACCCCTCCACTTT.

The CDR3: CASSLRDRGTEAFF. CDR3 nucleotide sequence: TGTGCCAGCAGCCTCCGGGACAGGGGCACTGAAGCTTTCTTT. V gene TRBV5-4 combines with J gene TRBJ1-1; 10 bases fit TRBD1. The germline V gene has CDR1 SGHNT and CDR2 YYREEE (reference sequence). J gave up 4 bases and V 4 bases, and 4 bases lay outside the gene matches. The CDR3 loop spans 14 amino acids.

In its sample, this clone was seen once. The chain recombines TRBV4-3 with TRBJ1-2; a weak D match, TRBD1 (6 bases). The CDR3 covers 14 residues. The ends were cut back, 0 bases at V and 4 bases at J, with 9 bases in the middle. Germline assignment: CDR1 LGHNA and CDR2 YSLEER. This CDR3 is CASSQDVGGYGYTF. In nucleotides, the CDR3 is TGCGCCAGCAGCCAAGATGTAGGGGGCTATGGCTACACCTTC.